Presented here are 2 T cell receptor beta chains from one specimen sequenced in a study of blood T cell repertoires in COVID-19. Clones were sequenced by immunoSEQ multiplex PCR, and TCRdb holds only the in-frame ones, with some missing. The table includes 43,000 or so clones, roughly four fifths detected once. The sample taken for sequencing was peripheral blood. All receptors come from a man in his fifties or sixties with active COVID-19.

This clone was seen a few times. The rearrangement uses TRBV28 and TRBJ2-3; D might be TRBD1 (5 bases). Germline CDR1 and CDR2: MDHEN and SYDVKM. Trimming removed 2 bases at V and 2 bases at J, with 11 bases between. CDR3 length equals 15 residues. CDR3 loop: CASSLTTDSTDTQYF. The CDR3 DNA follows: TGTGCCAGCAGTTTAACGACAGACTCCACAGATACGCAGTATTTT.

The V call is TRBV6-2 or TRBV6-3, the J call TRBJ1-5; D unresolved. Trimming took off 0 bases at V and 7 bases at J, with 19 bases between the two ends. CDR3 length: 17 amino acids. The germline gives CDR1 MNHEY, CDR2 SVGEGT. CDR3 protein: CASSYSLYRTAEQPQHF. The DNA for the CDR3 is TGTGCCAGCAGTTACTCGCTTTATCGTACAGCCGAACAGCCCCAGCATTTT.